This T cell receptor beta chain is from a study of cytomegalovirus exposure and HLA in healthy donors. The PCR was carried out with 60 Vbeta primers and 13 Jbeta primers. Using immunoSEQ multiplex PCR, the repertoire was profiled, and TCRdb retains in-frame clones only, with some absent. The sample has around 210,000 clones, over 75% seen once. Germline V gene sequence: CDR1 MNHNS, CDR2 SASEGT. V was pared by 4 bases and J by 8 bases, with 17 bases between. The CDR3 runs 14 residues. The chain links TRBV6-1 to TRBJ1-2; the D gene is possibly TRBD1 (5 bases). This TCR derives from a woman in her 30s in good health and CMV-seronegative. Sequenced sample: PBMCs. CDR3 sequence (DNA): TGTGCCAGCAGTGTACCCTGGGGCCAGTGGGGCTACACCTTC. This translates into CASSVPWGQWGYTF.